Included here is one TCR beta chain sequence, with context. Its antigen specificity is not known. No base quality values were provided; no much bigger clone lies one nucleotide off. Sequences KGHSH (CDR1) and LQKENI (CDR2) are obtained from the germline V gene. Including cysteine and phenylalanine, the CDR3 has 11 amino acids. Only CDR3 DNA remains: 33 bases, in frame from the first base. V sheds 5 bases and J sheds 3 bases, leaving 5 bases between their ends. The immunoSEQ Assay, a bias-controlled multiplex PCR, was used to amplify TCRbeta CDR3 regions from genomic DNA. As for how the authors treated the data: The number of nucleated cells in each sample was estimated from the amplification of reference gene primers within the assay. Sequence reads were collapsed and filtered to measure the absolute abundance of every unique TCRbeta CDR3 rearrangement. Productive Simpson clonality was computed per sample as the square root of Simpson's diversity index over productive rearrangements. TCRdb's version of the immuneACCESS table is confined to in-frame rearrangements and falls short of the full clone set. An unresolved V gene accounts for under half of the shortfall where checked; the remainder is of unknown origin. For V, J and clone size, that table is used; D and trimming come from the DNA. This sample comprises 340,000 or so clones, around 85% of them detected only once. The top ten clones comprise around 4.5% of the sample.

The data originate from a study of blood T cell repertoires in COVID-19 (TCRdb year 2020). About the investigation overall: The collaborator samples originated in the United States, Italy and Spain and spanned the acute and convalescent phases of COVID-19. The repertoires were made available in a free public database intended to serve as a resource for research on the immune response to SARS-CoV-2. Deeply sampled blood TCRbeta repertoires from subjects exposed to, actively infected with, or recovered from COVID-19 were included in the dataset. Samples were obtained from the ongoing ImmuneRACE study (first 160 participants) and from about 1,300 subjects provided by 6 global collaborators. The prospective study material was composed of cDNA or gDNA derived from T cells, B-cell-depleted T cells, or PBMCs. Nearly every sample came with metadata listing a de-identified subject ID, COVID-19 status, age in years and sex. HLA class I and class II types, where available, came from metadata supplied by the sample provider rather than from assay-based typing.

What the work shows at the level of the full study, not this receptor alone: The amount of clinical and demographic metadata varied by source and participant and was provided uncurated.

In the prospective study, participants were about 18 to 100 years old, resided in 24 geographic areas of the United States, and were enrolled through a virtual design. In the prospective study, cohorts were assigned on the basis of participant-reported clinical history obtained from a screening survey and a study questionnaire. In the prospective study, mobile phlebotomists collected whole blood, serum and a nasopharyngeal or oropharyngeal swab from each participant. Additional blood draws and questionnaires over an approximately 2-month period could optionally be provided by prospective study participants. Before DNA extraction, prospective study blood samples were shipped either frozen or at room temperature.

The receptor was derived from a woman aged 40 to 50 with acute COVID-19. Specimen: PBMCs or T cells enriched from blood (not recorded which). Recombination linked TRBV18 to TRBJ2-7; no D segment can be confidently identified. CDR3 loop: CASSTGYEQYF. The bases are TGTGCCAGCTCAACGGGCTACGAGCAGTACTTC.